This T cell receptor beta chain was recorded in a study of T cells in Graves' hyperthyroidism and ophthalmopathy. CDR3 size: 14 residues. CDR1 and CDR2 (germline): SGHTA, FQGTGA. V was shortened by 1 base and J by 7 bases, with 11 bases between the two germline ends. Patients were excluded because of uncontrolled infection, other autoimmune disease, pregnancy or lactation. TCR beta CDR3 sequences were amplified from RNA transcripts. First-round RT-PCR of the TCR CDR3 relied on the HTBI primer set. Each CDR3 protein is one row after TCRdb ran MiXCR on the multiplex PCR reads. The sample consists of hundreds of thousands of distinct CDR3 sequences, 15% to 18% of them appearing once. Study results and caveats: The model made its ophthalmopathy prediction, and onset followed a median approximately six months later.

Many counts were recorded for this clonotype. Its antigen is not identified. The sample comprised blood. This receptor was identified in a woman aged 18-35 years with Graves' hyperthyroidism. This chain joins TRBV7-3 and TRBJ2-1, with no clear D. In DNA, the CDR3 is TGTGCCAGCAGCTTAAACGGCGCAGGAAATGAGCAGTTCTTC. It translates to CASSLNGAGNEQFF.